This TCR beta chain was captured by sequencing in a study of PD-1 blockade in classical Hodgkin lymphoma. Across the whole study: A 3 mg/kg intravenous dose of nivolumab was received by patients every 2 weeks. Study conclusions and caveats: Baseline diversity resembling that of newly diagnosed patients was seen in complete responders. Patients excluded were those beginning nivolumab under 1 year after ASCT.

V was shortened by 2 bases and J by 3 bases, with 11 bases between the two germline ends. There are 15 residues in the CDR3. The germline gives CDR1 MDHEN, CDR2 SYDVKM. About this clone: Its antigen is not known.

Sequencing was performed with immunoSEQ multiplex PCR; in TCRdb, only in-frame clones are kept and a portion is missing. The table lists some 25,000 clones, roughly 62% of them singletons, with around 11% in the top ten. Each patient relapsed following autologous stem cell transplantation, and prior brentuximab vedotin exposure differed. The chain is built from TRBV28 and TRBJ1-5; D unclear. Sequencing used peripheral blood mononuclear cells (PBMCs), obtained before the second cycle of nivolumab. This receptor was taken from a human donor with classical Hodgkin lymphoma. The CDR3 here is CASSLLSGDNQPQHF. The CDR3 DNA sequence: TGTGCCAGCAGTTTACTGTCCGGGGACAATCAGCCCCAGCATTTT. Full variable domain (outside the CDR3, taken from reference TRBV28 and TRBJ1-5): DVKVTQSSRYLVKRTGEKVFLECVQDMDHENMFWYRQDPGLGLRLIYFSYDVKMKEKGDIPEGYSVSREKKERFSLILESASTNQTSMYLCASSLLSGDNQPQHFGDGTRLSIL.